This T cell receptor beta chain comes out of a study of blood T cell repertoires in COVID-19. About the research overall: Sites in the United States, Italy and Spain provided acute and convalescent COVID-19 samples. T cells, B-cell-depleted T cells, or PBMCs supplied cDNA or gDNA.

V trimming: 8 bases; J trimming: 5 bases; junction bases outside the gene matches: 7. This CDR3 contains 14 residues. Per the germline V gene, CDR1 is LNHDA and CDR2 is SQIVND (reference sequence). Authors' analysis steps: Using reference gene primer amplification, nucleated cell counts were estimated. Sequencing was performed with immunoSEQ multiplex PCR; in TCRdb, only in-frame clones are kept and a portion is missing. V and J calls and clone size follow that table, whereas D and trimming were derived from the DNA. The sample carries 230,000 or so clones, 84% recorded once. This chain links TRBV19 with TRBJ2-2; 8 positions agree with TRBD1. The receptor was isolated from a woman in her forties who had recovered from COVID-19. Material for sequencing was peripheral blood. CDR3 sequence reads: CASQGAWGTGELFF. CDR3 DNA: TGTGCCAGTCAGGGGGCTTGGGGAACCGGGGAGCTGTTTTTT.